The clone carrying this TCR beta chain was recorded a few times. The data originate from a study of naive and memory T cell subsets. Four subsets defined by CD45RA and CD27 were sorted after CD3, CD4, CD8 and live/dead staining. Deletions cut 3 bases from V and 7 bases from J, with 12 bases between. This CDR3 is 13 amino acids long. The germline V gene encodes CDR1 KGHSH and CDR2 LQKENI. The beta constant-region primer was an equimolar mix of two oligonucleotides covering TRBC1 and TRBC2. TCRdb recomputed calls from the UMI-ligation and nested PCR reads with MiXCR, one row per CDR3 protein. There are 140,000 to 150,000 distinct CDR3 sequences in the sample; about a sixth occur only once, and approximately 0.13% lies in the top ten.

The TCR comes from a human donor in good health. This chain connects TRBV18 to TRBJ1-1, with unresolved D. Sequencing input: naive CD4+ T cells from blood. Written as DNA, the CDR3 is TGTGCCAGCTCACCGGACGAGGCGGTTGAAGCTTTCTTT. As protein: CASSPDEAVEAFF.